What follows describes a single TCR beta chain. The antigen is unknown. Generated by immunoSEQ multiplex PCR, the TCRdb table keeps only in-frame clones and is missing some. The sample lists 140,000 to 150,000 clones; 82% were seen once. These data come from a study of T cell responses to AZD1222 COVID-19 vaccine. Whole-study results and caveats: The donors showed a predominance of white British ancestry and of females, with possible underestimation of clonal diversity. Spike-specific TCR breadth and depth were elevated following two AZD1222 doses. Across the whole spike, CD4 TCRs peaked at regions 160-218 and 743-854.

This CDR3 contains 20 residues. V dropped 4 bases and J dropped 0 bases, with 25 bases sitting between them. CDR1 LGHDT and CDR2 YNNKEL come from the germline V gene (reference sequence). This TCR was recovered from an adult in good health. The chain recombines TRBV3-1 (or the pseudogene TRBV3-2) with TRBJ1-3; weak D call: TRBD1 (5 bases). The sequencing used peripheral blood, collected on day 0 of MenACWY control vaccination. The DNA for the CDR3 is TGTGCCAGCAGCCCCACCTGGGGCAGGGAAGGTCCTTTCTCTGGAAACACCATATATTTT. Protein: CASSPTWGREGPFSGNTIYF.